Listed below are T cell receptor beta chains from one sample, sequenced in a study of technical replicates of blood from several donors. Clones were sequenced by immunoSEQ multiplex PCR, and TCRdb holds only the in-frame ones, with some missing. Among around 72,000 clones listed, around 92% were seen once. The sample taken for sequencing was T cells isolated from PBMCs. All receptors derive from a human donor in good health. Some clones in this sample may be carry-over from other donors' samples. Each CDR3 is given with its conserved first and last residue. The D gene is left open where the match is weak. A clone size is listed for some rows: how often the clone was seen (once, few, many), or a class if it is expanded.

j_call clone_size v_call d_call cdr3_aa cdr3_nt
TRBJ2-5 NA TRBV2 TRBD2 CASRREAGETQYF TGTGCCAGCAGGCGGGAGGCGGGGGAGACCCAGTACTTC
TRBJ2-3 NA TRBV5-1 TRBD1 CASSWGQDTDTQYF TGCGCCAGCAGCTGGGGACAGGACACAGATACGCAGTATTTT
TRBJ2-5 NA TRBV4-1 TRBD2 CASSQAPAGGGETQYF TGCGCCAGCAGCCAAGCCCCGGCGGGAGGGGGCGAGACCCAGTACTTC
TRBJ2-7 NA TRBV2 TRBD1 CASSERRGPYEQYF TGTGCCAGCAGTGAACGCAGGGGGCCCTACGAGCAGTACTTC
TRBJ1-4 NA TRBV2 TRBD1 CASSKGQLKEKLFF TGTGCCAGCAGCAAGGGACAGTTGAAAGAAAAACTGTTTTTT
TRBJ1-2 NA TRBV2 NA CASSTGAVNYGYTF TGTGCCAGCTCCACGGGTGCCGTAAACTATGGCTACACCTTC
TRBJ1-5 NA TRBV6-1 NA CASSEKGRVTRYSNQPQHF TGTGCCAGCAGTGAAAAGGGGAGGGTGACAAGATATAGCAATCAGCCCCAGCATTTT
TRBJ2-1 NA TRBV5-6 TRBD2 CASSYFGLAGVNSYNEQFF TGTGCCAGCAGCTATTTTGGACTAGCGGGAGTCAACTCCTACAATGAGCAGTTCTTC
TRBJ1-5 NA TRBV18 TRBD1 CASRRDSSNQPQHF TGTGCCAGTAGACGGGACAGCAGCAATCAGCCCCAGCATTTT
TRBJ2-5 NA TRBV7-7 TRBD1 CASSFGTEETQYF TGTGCCAGCAGCTTTGGGACAGAAGAGACCCAGTACTTC
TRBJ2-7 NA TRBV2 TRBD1 CASRGQGWEQYF TGTGCCAGCAGGGGACAGGGATGGGAGCAGTACTTC
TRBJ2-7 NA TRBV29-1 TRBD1 CSAGTDSSYEQYF TGCAGCGCCGGGACAGACAGCTCCTACGAGCAGTACTTC
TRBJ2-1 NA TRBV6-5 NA CASSYSYGGPYNEQFF TGTGCCAGCAGTTACTCATACGGGGGGCCCTACAATGAGCAGTTCTTC
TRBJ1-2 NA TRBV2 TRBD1 CASSNSRDSVYGYTF TGTGCCAGCAGTAATTCTCGGGACAGTGTCTATGGCTACACCTTC
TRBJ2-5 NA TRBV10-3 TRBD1 CAISEFLPGTGEETQYF TGTGCCATCAGTGAGTTTCTACCCGGGACAGGGGAGGAGACCCAGTACTTC
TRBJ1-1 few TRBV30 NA CARGRGNTEAFF TGTGCGCGGGGGAGGGGGAACACTGAAGCTTTCTTT
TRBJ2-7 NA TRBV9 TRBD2 CASSYSGTSSYEQYF TGTGCCAGCAGCTATTCCGGGACTAGCTCCTACGAGCAGTACTTC
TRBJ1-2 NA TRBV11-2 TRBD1 CASRPITGGRIGGYTF TGTGCCAGCAGACCAATCACAGGGGGTAGAATTGGTGGCTACACCTTC
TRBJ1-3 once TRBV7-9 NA CASGTGGGGSGNTIYF TGTGCCAGCGGAACTGGAGGGGGGGGCTCTGGAAACACCATATATTTT
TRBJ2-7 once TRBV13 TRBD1 CASSPKGQPHEQYF TGTGCCAGCAGCCCAAAGGGACAGCCTCACGAGCAGTACTTC
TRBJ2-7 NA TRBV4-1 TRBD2 CASTLRLAGYEQYF TGCGCCAGCACCTTGAGACTAGCGGGCTACGAGCAGTACTTC
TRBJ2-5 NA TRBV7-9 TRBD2 CASSLARASGRALETQYF TGTGCCAGCAGCTTAGCCCGGGCTAGCGGGAGGGCCCTGGAGACCCAGTACTTC
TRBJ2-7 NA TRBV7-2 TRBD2 CASSRTSAYSYEQYF TGTGCCAGCAGCCGGACTAGCGCGTACTCCTACGAGCAGTACTTC
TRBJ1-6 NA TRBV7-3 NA CASSLNSAGKNSPLHF TGTGCCAGCAGCTTAAACTCGGCAGGGAAAAATTCACCCCTCCACTTT
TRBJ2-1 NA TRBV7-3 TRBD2 CASSAGSGRYEQFF TGTGCCAGCAGCGCGGGAAGCGGGAGGTATGAGCAGTTCTTC
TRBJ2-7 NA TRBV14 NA CASSQVYEQYF TGTGCCAGCAGCCAAGTATACGAGCAGTACTTC
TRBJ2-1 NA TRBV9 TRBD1 CASSVEGGSYNEQFF TGTGCCAGCAGCGTAGAAGGGGGCTCTTACAATGAGCAGTTCTTC
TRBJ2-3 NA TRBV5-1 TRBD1 CASSPDRDHTDTQYF TGCGCCAGCAGCCCCGACAGGGACCACACAGATACGCAGTATTTT
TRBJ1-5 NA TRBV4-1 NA CASSHIGAKGPQHF TGCGCCAGCAGCCATATTGGGGCAAAGGGGCCCCAGCATTTT
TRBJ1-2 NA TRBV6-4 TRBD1 CASSDIRRQGAYYGYTF TGTGCCAGCAGTGACATCCGGAGGCAGGGGGCTTACTATGGCTACACCTTC
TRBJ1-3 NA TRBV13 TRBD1 CASRGQGLGGNTIYF TGTGCCAGCAGGGGACAGGGTTTAGGTGGAAACACCATATATTTT
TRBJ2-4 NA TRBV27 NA CASSFFIVENIQYF TGTGCCAGCAGTTTTTTTATTGTCGAAAACATTCAGTACTTC
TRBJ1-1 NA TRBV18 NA CASSQRQANTEAFF TGTGCCAGCTCACAACGTCAGGCGAACACTGAAGCTTTCTTT
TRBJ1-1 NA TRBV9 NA CASSVAEGDTEAFF TGTGCCAGCAGCGTAGCTGAGGGAGACACTGAAGCTTTCTTT
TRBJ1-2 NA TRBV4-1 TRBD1 CASSPGGQGENYGYTF TGCGCCAGCAGCCCCGGGGGACAGGGTGAAAACTATGGCTACACCTTC
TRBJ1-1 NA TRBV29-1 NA CSVDLLSRAFF TGCAGCGTTGACCTCCTCTCCCGAGCTTTCTTT
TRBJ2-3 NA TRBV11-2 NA CASSSYSVSTDTQYF TGTGCCAGCAGCTCCTATAGCGTGAGCACAGATACGCAGTATTTT
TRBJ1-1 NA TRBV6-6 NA CASSFARGEAFF TGTGCCAGCAGTTTCGCTCGGGGGGAAGCTTTCTTT
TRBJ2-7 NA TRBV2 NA CASRDTSNREQYF TGTGCCAGCAGGGACACGAGCAATCGCGAGCAGTACTTC
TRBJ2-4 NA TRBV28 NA CASSALGSLAKNIQYF TGTGCCAGCAGTGCCCTCGGGTCCCTAGCCAAAAACATTCAGTACTTC
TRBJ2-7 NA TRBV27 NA CASSPWTSSYEQYF TGTGCCAGCAGCCCTTGGACAAGCTCCTACGAGCAGTACTTC
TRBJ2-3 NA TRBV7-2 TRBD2 CASSLSGRARTSTDTQYF TGTGCCAGCAGCTTATCCGGGAGGGCTCGTACGAGCACAGATACGCAGTATTTT
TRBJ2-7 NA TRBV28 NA CASSYRGLAARGQGEQYF TGTGCCAGCAGTTACCGTGGGCTAGCGGCAAGGGGCCAGGGGGAGCAGTACTTC
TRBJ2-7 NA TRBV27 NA CASSFAPHAGIYEQYF TGTGCCAGCAGTTTCGCCCCCCATGCGGGGATCTACGAGCAGTACTTC
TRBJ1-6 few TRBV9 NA CAGSAINSPLHF TGTGCCGGCAGCGCAATTAATTCACCCCTCCACTTT
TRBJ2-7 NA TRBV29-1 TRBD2 CSAGLAGGPGEQYF TGCAGCGCGGGACTAGCGGGAGGGCCAGGAGAGCAGTACTTC
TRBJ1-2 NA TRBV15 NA CATSRAGGDGYTF TGTGCCACCAGCAGGGCTGGGGGGGATGGCTACACCTTC
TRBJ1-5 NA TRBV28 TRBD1 CASSPDRARYQPQHF TGTGCCAGCAGCCCCGACAGGGCAAGGTATCAGCCCCAGCATTTT
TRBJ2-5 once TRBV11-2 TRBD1 CASRGTGKETQYF TGTGCCAGCCGCGGGACAGGGAAAGAGACCCAGTACTTC
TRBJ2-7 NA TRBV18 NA CASSGGGYEQYF TGTGCCAGCTCAGGGGGCGGGTACGAGCAGTACTTC
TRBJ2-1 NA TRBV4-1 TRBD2 CASSPGLAGRYNEQFF TGCGCCAGCAGCCCAGGACTAGCGGGACGCTACAATGAGCAGTTCTTC
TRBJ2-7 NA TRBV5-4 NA CASSFDQFNEQYF TGTGCCAGCAGCTTCGATCAGTTTAACGAGCAGTACTTC
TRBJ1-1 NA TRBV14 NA CASSRPGHWGTEAFF TGTGCCAGCAGCCGCCCGGGACATTGGGGGACTGAAGCTTTCTTT
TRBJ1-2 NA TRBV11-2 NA CASSLAQGSSYTF TGTGCCAGCAGCTTAGCTCAGGGCTCCAGCTACACCTTC